This is a list of T cell receptor beta chains from one sample in a study of Tregs in tolerant kidney transplant recipients. Produced via immunoSEQ multiplex PCR; TCRdb's table is partial and in-frame only. There are about 90,000 clones in the sample; 80% to 95% occur only once, and 1.6% lies in the top ten. The sequences come from CD4+ T cells from blood (PBMCs), collected 12 months after the transplant. The receptors here all came from a human patient who received a combined kidney and bone marrow transplant. Some T cells may arise from the graft donor. The CDR3 runs from the conserved cysteine through the conserved F or W. The D gene is left open where the match is weak. Size is omitted from some rows. Given values are once, few, many or a class for expanded clones.

V	J	size	D	CDR3	DNA
TRBV18	TRBJ2-1	.	.	CASSPPDGGLLDEQFF	TGTGCCAGCTCACCGCCCGACGGGGGGCTCTTGGATGAGCAGTTCTTC
TRBV29-1	TRBJ1-1	.	.	CSGLGLRATEAFF	TGCAGCGGACTGGGCCTCAGGGCCACTGAAGCTTTCTTT
TRBV7-3	TRBJ1-3	.	.	CASSLHGRTGDF	TGTGCCAGCAGCTTACATGGGCGGACTGGGGATTTT
TRBV6-1	TRBJ2-3	.	TRBD2	CASTGGGTTDTQYF	TGTGCCAGCACTGGCGGGGGGACCACAGATACGCAGTATTTT
TRBV6-5	TRBJ2-3	.	TRBD1	CASSYVGTGGDTQYF	TGTGCCAGCAGTTACGTCGGGACAGGGGGGGATACGCAGTATTTT
TRBV28	TRBJ1-1	.	.	CASSFLQGGSTEAFF	TGCGCCAGCAGTTTCCTCCAAGGAGGAAGCACTGAAGCTTTCTTT
TRBV5-4	TRBJ2-5	.	TRBD1	CASSLSVRGPETQYF	TGTGCCAGCAGCTTGTCTGTCAGGGGGCCGGAGACCCAGTACTTC
TRBV10-3	TRBJ2-7	.	TRBD2	CAISENPGPIVPGGVYEQYF	TGTGCCATCAGTGAAAACCCGGGCCCAATTGTTCCGGGGGGAGTTTACGAGCAGTACTTC
TRBV7-2	TRBJ1-5	.	.	CASSLKTGFYSNQPQHF	TGTGCCAGCAGCTTAAAAACAGGATTTTATAGCAATCAGCCCCAGCATTTT
TRBV9	TRBJ1-2	.	TRBD1	CASSLWDRANYGYTF	TGTGCCAGCAGTCTTTGGGACAGAGCTAACTATGGCTACACCTTC
TRBV4-3	TRBJ2-1	.	TRBD2	CASSRRTSGGPSSYNEQFF	TGCGCCAGCAGCCGCCGGACTAGCGGGGGGCCGAGCTCCTACAATGAGCAGTTCTTC
TRBV28	TRBJ1-6	.	.	CASRPNRKGNSPLHF	TGTGCCAGCAGGCCTAATCGGAAGGGGAATTCCCCCCTCCACTTT
TRBV7-2	TRBJ2-5	.	TRBD2	CASSLGRETQYF	TGTGCCAGCAGCCTCGGGAGGGAGACCCAGTACTTC
TRBV4-3	TRBJ1-2	once	TRBD1	CASSYLLGTVNYGYTF	TGCGCCAGCAGCTACCTGCTCGGGACAGTGAACTATGGCTACACCTTC
TRBV5-6	TRBJ2-7	.	.	CASSWRGEQYF	TGTGCCAGCAGCTGGAGGGGAGAGCAGTACTTC
TRBV6-1	TRBJ1-6	.	.	CASTLVPLANSPLHF	TGTGCCAGCACCCTGGTCCCCTTAGCAAACTCACCCCTCCACTTT
TRBV4-3	TRBJ2-3	.	.	CASSQRRLERGHTQYF	TGCGCCAGCAGCCAGCGGCGGCTAGAAAGGGGCCATACGCAGTATTTT
TRBV30	TRBJ2-7	.	TRBD2	CAGITGLAEDYEQYF	TGTGCCGGCATTACGGGACTAGCGGAAGACTACGAGCAGTACTTC
TRBV7-3	TRBJ2-7	.	TRBD1	CASSEGGKSYEQYF	TGTGCCAGCAGCGAAGGGGGCAAATCCTACGAGCAGTACTTC
TRBV7-3	TRBJ1-3	.	.	CASSFTGKTGNTIYF	TGTGCCAGCAGCTTTACCGGGAAGACTGGAAACACCATATATTTT
TRBV7-9	TRBJ1-2	.	.	CASQSLTANYGYTF	TGTGCCAGTCAGTCGCTAACAGCTAACTATGGCTACACCTTC
TRBV5-4	TRBJ1-5	.	TRBD1	CASSLAPTGDQPQHF	TGTGCCAGCAGCTTGGCCCCGACAGGGGATCAGCCCCAGCATTTT
TRBV5-1	TRBJ2-7	.	TRBD2	CASSFTASGRTGYEQYF	TGCGCCAGCAGCTTCACGGCTAGCGGGAGAACGGGCTACGAGCAGTACTTC
TRBV10-1	TRBJ2-5	.	.	CAGCGEGGQETQYF	TGCGCCGGCTGTGGGGAGGGGGGACAAGAGACCCAGTACTTC
TRBV5-1	TRBJ1-5	.	.	CASSLERDQPQHF	TGCGCCAGCAGCTTGGAGCGAGATCAGCCCCAGCATTTT
TRBV5-4	TRBJ2-7	.	TRBD2	CASSLLAERSYEQYF	TGTGCCAGCAGCTTGCTAGCGGAGCGGTCCTACGAGCAGTACTTC
TRBV11-2	TRBJ2-7	.	TRBD2	CASSSGSTGTRGGGYEQYF	TGTGCCAGCAGCTCAGGGTCAACCGGGACTAGAGGTGGTGGCTACGAGCAGTACTTC
TRBV6-6	TRBJ2-1	.	TRBD1	CASRAFTTGGNEQFF	TGTGCCAGCAGGGCCTTTACCACAGGGGGAAATGAGCAGTTCTTC
TRBV4-1	TRBJ2-5	.	.	CASSQDPRDRETQYF	TGCGCCAGCAGCCAAGATCCGCGGGACAGAGAGACCCAGTACTTC
TRBV2	TRBJ2-2	.	.	CASRRTVGGNTGELFF	TGTGCCAGCAGACGGACGGTGGGGGGAAACACCGGGGAGCTGTTTTTT
TRBV19	TRBJ2-2	.	.	CASSIRPNTGELFF	TGTGCCAGTAGTATCAGGCCGAACACCGGGGAGCTGTTTTTT
TRBV6-1	TRBJ1-4	.	TRBD1	CASSGEQGEKLFF	TGTGCCAGCAGTGGGGAACAGGGGGAAAAACTGTTTTTT
TRBV7-2	TRBJ2-3	.	TRBD2	CASSLGRLAGGPTDTQYF	TGTGCCAGCAGCTTAGGAAGGCTAGCGGGAGGGCCCACAGATACGCAGTATTTT
TRBV14	TRBJ2-2	.	.	CASRRRDGTGELFF	TGTGCCAGCAGACGTCGGGATGGCACCGGGGAGCTGTTTTTT
TRBV4-3	TRBJ2-3	.	.	CASSQGWGDGSYTDTQYF	TGCGCCAGCAGCCAAGGTTGGGGGGACGGGAGTTACACAGATACGCAGTATTTT
TRBV7-2	TRBJ2-7	.	TRBD2	CASSPSGAPYEQYF	TGTGCCAGCAGCCCTAGCGGGGCCCCCTACGAGCAGTACTTC
TRBV6-5	TRBJ1-5	.	TRBD1	CASSPHPRGDQPQHF	TGTGCCAGCAGTCCCCATCCCAGGGGGGATCAGCCCCAGCATTTT
TRBV6-1	TRBJ2-7	.	.	CASSEAPPTMAPSYEQYF	TGTGCCAGCAGTGAAGCGCCACCGACAATGGCCCCGTCCTACGAGCAGTACTTC
TRBV30	TRBJ2-3	once	.	CAWRRDWDTQYF	TGTGCCTGGAGGCGGGACTGGGATACGCAGTATTTT
TRBV30	TRBJ2-7	.	TRBD1	CAWKQDRDGEQYF	TGTGCCTGGAAACAGGACAGGGACGGCGAGCAGTACTTC
TRBV5-1	TRBJ2-3	.	.	CASSLEGGVISDTQYF	TGCGCCAGCAGCTTGGAGGGCGGGGTCATATCAGATACGCAGTATTTT
TRBV19	TRBJ2-1	.	.	CASVQYHTVYNEQFF	TGTGCCAGTGTACAATACCACACAGTTTACAATGAGCAGTTCTTC